This record looks at one TCR beta chain sequence and its context. Its target antigen remains unknown. No base-level quality is on record; no much larger clone is a single base apart. The CDR3 sequence holds 13 residues, the cysteine and phenylalanine included. Only the CDR3 portion is preserved as DNA: 39 bases, with reading frame beginning at the first base. The data were obtained in a study of cytomegalovirus exposure and HLA in healthy donors (dated by TCRdb to about 2017). For the wider study: An earlier analysis of some 620 of the donors reported 250 to 350 Gb of sequence data and 95 million to 130 million unique TCR beta sequences obtained from approximately 180 million T cells. All discovery cohort repertoires had been generated using a single sequencing platform. Alongside the repertoire data, information on donor age, sex, ethnicity and CMV serostatus was compiled. A later genetic analysis took genome-wide SNP genotypes for about 65% of the roughly 670 donors and used that subset as a discovery cohort. The number of typed donors differed by locus: roughly 629-630 for A, B, C, DRB1 and DQB1; some 500 for DQA1; 606 for DPA1; and about 450 for DPB1. To predict cytomegalovirus infection status, the study brought together high-throughput TCR immunosequencing, statistical association of individual TCRs with disease status, and machine learning. A separate validation cohort of about 110 different subjects was used in addition to the roughly 670-subject first cohort. An earlier analysis of fewer than 700 of the donors applied high-throughput TCR beta sequencing to assess whether each TCR beta V gene segment acted as functional or pseudogenic. Class I and class II HLA loci were covered by the typing at four-digit resolution. In the later analysis, no new phenotypic data were used to find candidate immune exposures; instead, reliance was placed on TCR beta sequences and their occurrence across donors. Among about 390 genotyped donors of the cohort, an average of 235,054 unique TCR beta nucleotide sequences were sequenced per donor, about a sixth of them non-productive. To study patterns of TCR occurrence, a later analysis re-analyzed previously published TCR beta repertoires from 550 to 800 donors and added high-resolution HLA genotyping. The study was designed to test whether signatures of past pathogen exposure could be identified by cataloging public T cell receptors. Of the roughly 400 genotyped donors, about 80% fell in the genetic ancestry cluster associated with self-reported Caucasian donors. Roughly 5 DR-DQ haplotypes were handled as single units for association and clustering, since linkage in the cohort was strong. Roughly 300 gigabases of sequencing data and 75 million to 85 million unique TCR sequences made up an early release that covered fewer than 650 HLA-typed donors. Using immunosequencing, the study profiled T cell repertoires from some 670 subjects and related those repertoires to cytomegalovirus serostatus.

Study-wide findings and limitations: Roughly uniform sequencing depth across donors was assumed in presence/absence analyses, although this assumption may not hold. In a later genetic analysis, a missense DCLRE1C variant was associated with V-gene and J-gene trimming of TCR beta chains, and the association was replicated in an independent cohort. An earlier analysis of 587 of the donors showed that most TCR beta V segments appeared in productive rearrangements either about 90% or about 30% of the time, which broadly matched IMGT annotations. The study gave a list of under 200 TCR beta chains associated with cytomegalovirus. A further reported finding was that TCR beta sequences accurately predicted the HLA-A and HLA-B alleles for most subjects in the first cohort. According to a later analysis, parvovirus B19, influenza, CMV and Epstein-Barr virus appeared linked to several top co-occurrence clusters. Because HLA typing was missing for some donors at each locus, association tests included only the typed subset. Because counts were too low, seventeen rarely observed V segments, including chromosome 9 orphons, were left out of the earlier analysis of about 500 of the donors. A later analysis found that HLA-associated TCR beta chains were more clonally expanded and had lower generation probabilities than equally common non-associated chains. CMV serostatus was the only immune exposure information available for the cohort. Correlated functional status among segregating V segments might be attributable to linkage disequilibrium, but an unknown experimental factor could not be ruled out. It was suggested by the authors that the approach could potentially be generalized to other disease states and immunological phenotypes. Some IMGT-functional V segments, including TRBV6-2 and TRBV6-3, could not be told apart with the 87-base-pair reads, so those segments were excluded. According to a later genetic analysis, donors in an Asian-associated ancestry cluster had fewer N-insertions in productive TCRs than the approximately 700-donor mean. Across donors, most TCR sequences were observed very rarely, whereas some public TCRs were present in many individuals. A group of highly shared sequence variants was considered likely to be a technical artifact of the sequencing pipeline. In vitro tests confirmed that a few of the cytomegalovirus-associated TCR beta chains recognize cytomegalovirus antigens. When HLA alleles, especially DR and DQ, strongly co-occurred, attributing TCR associations to individual alleles was difficult. In both the original and validation cohorts, the classifier was reported to diagnose cytomegalovirus status with high specificity and sensitivity. According to a later analysis, TCR association rates differed among HLA loci, with DRB1 alleles showing the most associated TCRs and HLA-C alleles showing the fewest. Only TCR beta chains were sequenced in this cohort, and the absence of alpha or paired-chain data limited detectable features. Most CMV-associated TCR beta chains appeared to be HLA-restricted in a later analysis, and the HLA associations seemed to be driven largely by CMV exposure. A later analysis associated about 18,000 TCR beta sequences with specific HLA alleles at a false discovery rate of 0.05.

The library came from the immunoSEQ multiplex PCR assay. For the multiplex PCR, a mixture combining 60 forward primers for TCR Vbeta segments and 13 reverse primers for TCR Jbeta segments was used. Amplification of the CDR3 region of rearranged TCR beta genes was performed with a multiplex PCR assay on genomic DNA. The Illumina HiSeq System was used to sequence the amplified TCR beta libraries as 87-base-pair reads. As for the authors' bioinformatics: A later analysis counted about 82 million unique TCR beta chains across the 690 or so repertoires, and around 9.9 million of these chains were shared by at least two donors. Raw reads were error-corrected and collapsed into unique sequences with a nearest-neighbor algorithm that merged closely related sequences to remove PCR and sequencing errors. V, D and J gene segments were assigned by aligning CDR3 sequences to IMGT reference sequences. For a sequence to be retained, a match of at least six nucleotides to both a V gene segment and a J gene segment was required. Rearrangements were called productive when the CDR3 lacked stop codons and stayed in frame with V and J; all others were non-productive. Following IMGT convention, CDR3 was defined as the stretch from the second conserved V-encoded cysteine to the conserved J-encoded phenylalanine. In an earlier analysis of more than 550 of the donors, sequences lacking an unambiguous match to a single V gene segment were excluded. In an earlier analysis of 587 of the donors, V segments were called functional above 56.7% productive rearrangements and were called segregating when the between-donor standard deviation exceeded 5%. To diagnose cytomegalovirus status from the catalog of TCR beta chain sequences, a statistical classification framework was built. V and J gene assignment, in a later analysis, came from comparing TCR nucleotide sequences with IMGT/GENE-DB human TR gene sequences. A later analysis assigned CDR3 sequences and most-parsimonious VDJ recombination scenarios with the TCRdist pipeline. In a later analysis, each TCR beta chain was defined by its CDR3 amino acid sequence together with its V-gene family, and reads lacking a unique V-gene family were excluded. In a later analysis, 450 to 600 highly shared, low-generation-probability nucleotide sequences were removed to address suspected cross-contamination and a sequencing artifact. In a later analysis, a clonal expansion index was calculated for each public chain from normalized within-repertoire ranks of inferred template counts. In a later analysis, generation probabilities were computed with a VDJ recombination model fitted to out-of-frame rearrangements, and the resulting probabilities were checked against IGoR. Hypergeometric tests were used in a later analysis to score TCR-TCR, TCR-HLA and TCR-CMV co-occurrence, with a repertoire-size bias correction applied to the TCR pairs. To estimate false discovery rates, a later analysis permuted the HLA or CMV assignments 20 times. In a later analysis, co-occurring TCRs were grouped with DBSCAN, and TCRdist sequence similarity was added when clustering was performed within HLA-allele-positive subsets. Repertoires with fewer than 30,000 or more than 120,000 public chains were left out of co-occurrence clustering, as were roughly five repertoires with anomalous nucleotide sharing. Entries here come from immuneACCESS through TCRdb and include only in-frame sequences with V and J called. Some clones fail to appear in such tables; in the studies checked, an unresolved V gene covers under half of the shortfall, and the cause of the remainder is unknown. V and J calls and clone size are given by that table; D and trimming were obtained from the DNA. The sample table records 50,000 to 60,000 clones; roughly 81% of these occur just once. Jointly, the top ten make up 2.5% to 3% of the sample.

The cohort comprised under 700 healthy bone marrow donors. At the time of sampling, every cohort member was nominally healthy, though immune exposures that went unrecorded were likely present. The donor tested CMV seropositive and was one of the 289 seropositive cohort members. Every donor gave a peripheral blood sample, and the peripheral blood mononuclear cells from that sample were used for TCR beta sequencing. Genomic DNA extraction from the blood cell samples was performed with the Qiagen DNeasy Blood Extraction Kit. The sequence is built from TRBV1 and TRBJ2-7; TRBD1, the table's D call, was not compared with the DNA. TRBV1 is a pseudogene locus. Sequencing input: PBMCs. This clonotype was obtained from a middle-aged woman in good health and CMV-seropositive. The nucleotide sequence is given as TGCACCAGCCCCGGGACAGCTTCCTACGAGCAGTACTTC. This yields the protein CTSPGTASYEQYF.